The 20 T cell receptor beta chains given below trace back to one sample, sequenced in a study of shared clonotypes between healthy human individuals. Only in-frame clones appear in the TCRdb table, and some are missing; sequencing was by immunoSEQ multiplex PCR. The sample holds roughly 1,500,000 clones, about 98.5% seen once. The sequencing sample was made of naive CD4+ T cells sorted from blood. The subset here: CD45RA+ positively selected. The receptor source for this set is a man aged 25-40 years in good health.

V and J are TRBV12-5 and TRBJ1-3; D is ambiguous. Germline-derived CDR1 and CDR2 are LGHNT and FRNRAP. The CDR3 is 18 amino acids. The V end lost 1 base, the J end lost 1 base, and 17 bases lay between the germline ends. The CDR3 protein is CASGLGLDQTPSGNTIYF. The DNA of the CDR3 is TGTGCTAGTGGTTTGGGCCTGGACCAGACACCATCTGGAAACACCATATATTTT.

The chain uses TRBV11-2 and TRBJ1-1; D is uncertain. Trimming took off 2 bases at V and 4 bases at J, with 11 bases between the two ends. Germline V CDR1 and CDR2: SGHAT, FQNNGV. This CDR3 spans 14 amino acids. This CDR3 is CASSLSSLGTEAFF. In DNA, the CDR3 is TGTGCCAGCAGCTTATCCAGCTTGGGCACTGAAGCTTTCTTT. The variable domain in full, completed from reference TRBV11-2 and TRBJ1-1, reads EAGVAQSPRYKIIEKRQSVAFWCNPISGHATLYWYQQILGQGPKLLIQFQNNGVVDDSQLPKDRFSAERLKGVDSTLKIQPAKLEDSAVYLCASSLSSLGTEAFFGQGTRLTVV.

The chain uses TRBV5-1 and TRBJ2-2; possibly TRBD2 for D (5 bases). In germline, CDR1 is SGHRS, CDR2 YFSETQ. There are 16 residues in the CDR3. Trimming stripped 5 bases from V and 6 bases from J, with 20 bases between. The CDR3 bases are TGCGCCAGCAGGTGGGAGTTGTCGGAAGGCTCCGGGGAGCTGTTTTTT. Residues: CASRWELSEGSGELFF.

The rearrangement joins TRBV29-1 to TRBJ2-5; D might be TRBD1 (5 bases). The CDR3 is 12 residues long. The germline CDR1 and CDR2 sequences are SQVTM and ANQGSEA. V was shortened by 7 bases and J by 7 bases, with 16 bases between the two germline ends. CDR3 bases: TGCAGCGCCGCTTGGGCGCAGGGGACCCAGTACTTC. Translated: CSAAWAQGTQYF.

V is TRBV10-1 and J is TRBJ2-7, with TRBD2 identical over 9 bases. Germline CDR1 reads WNHNN; CDR2 reads SYGVQD (reference sequence). Unmatched junction bases numbered 9, after V lost 6 bases and J lost 0 bases. The CDR3 has 16 residues. DNA for the CDR3: TGCGCCAGCAGCCCAAGGGGTAGCGGGAGCTCCTACGAGCAGTACTTC. It translates to CASSPRGSGSSYEQYF.

The chain joins TRBV30 to TRBJ1-4, with a tentative D call TRBD1 (5 bases). This CDR3 has 16 residues. V lost 1 base and J 5 bases, leaving 17 bases between the germline ends. The germline gives CDR1 GTSNPN, CDR2 SVGIG (reference sequence). The CDR3 protein is CAWSGPRTGLNEKLFF. As DNA, the CDR3 is TGTGCCTGGAGTGGTCCTAGAACAGGCCTCAATGAAAAACTGTTTTTT. The full variable domain, in which reference TRBV30 and TRBJ1-4 provide the parts outside the CDR3, is SQTIHQWPATLVQPVGSPLSLECTVEGTSNPNLYWYRQAAGRGLQLLFYSVGIGQISSEVPQNLSASRPQDRQFILSSKKLLLSDSGFYLCAWSGPRTGLNEKLFFGSGTQLSVL.

V is TRBV5-1 and J is TRBJ2-1, with no clear D. Germline values: CDR1 SGHRS, CDR2 YFSETQ. V lost 0 bases and J 0 bases, leaving 13 bases between the germline ends. This CDR3 comprises 17 residues. In nucleotides, the CDR3 is TGCGCCAGCAGCTTGGCTCCTTCCGGGTCCTCCTACAATGAGCAGTTCTTC. Protein: CASSLAPSGSSYNEQFF. Filled out from reference TRBV5-1 and TRBJ2-1, the complete variable domain reads KAGVTQTPRYLIKTRGQQVTLSCSPISGHRSVSWYQQTPGQGLQFLFEYFSETQRNKGNFPGRFSGRQFSNSRSEMNVSTLELGDSALYLCASSLAPSGSSYNEQFFGPGTRLTVL.

The chain employs TRBV9 and TRBJ2-7, with 8 bases identical to TRBD1. J gave up 5 bases and V 0 bases, and 10 bases lay outside the gene matches. This CDR3 comprises 16 residues. The germline V gene encodes CDR1 SGDLS and CDR2 YYNGEE. CDR3 in amino acids: CASSVGTGTSYDEQYF. The CDR3 DNA is TGTGCCAGCAGCGTAGGGACAGGGACCTCCTACGACGAGCAGTACTTC.

The genes are TRBV9 and TRBJ2-7; 9 bases align to TRBD2. Germline CDR1 is SGDLS and CDR2 is YYNGEE. This CDR3 spans 16 amino acids. The V segment lost 2 bases and the J segment 1 base; nucleotides outside the gene matches: 7. Written as DNA, the CDR3 is TGTGCCAGCAGCGTTCTAGCGGGAAGTGATTCCTACGAGCAGTACTTC. This sequence encodes CASSVLAGSDSYEQYF.

The rearrangement uses TRBV6-6 and TRBJ2-2, with D unclear. V lost 5 bases and J 2 bases, leaving 6 bases between the germline ends. Germline V gene sequence: CDR1 MNHNY, CDR2 SVGAGI (reference sequence). The length of the CDR3 is 13 residues. The CDR3 DNA reads TGTGCCAGCAGTCTAAGAAACACCGGGGAGCTGTTTTTT. It codes for CASSLRNTGELFF.

CDR3 nucleotides: TGCGCCAGCAGCTGGGGACTAGCGGGAGCGAACGGGCAGTTCTTC. Residues: CASSWGLAGANGQFF. The rearrangement uses TRBV5-1 and TRBJ2-1; TRBD2 matches 14 bases. Germline loops: CDR1 SGHRS, CDR2 YFSETQ. The CDR3 sequence is 15 residues long. Trimming cost V 3 bases and J 12 bases; bases outside gene matches: 8.

The rearrangement joins TRBV30 to TRBJ2-5; the D gene is possibly TRBD2 (5 bases). Trimming took 2 bases from V and 5 from J, leaving 18 bases between them. The CDR3 is made up of 15 amino acids. The germline CDR1 and CDR2 sequences are GTSNPN and SVGIG (reference sequence). CDR3 protein: CAWSLNGVLGETQYF. CDR3 bases: TGTGCCTGGAGTTTAAACGGGGTTTTAGGCGAGACCCAGTACTTC.

The V and J genes are TRBV11-2 and TRBJ1-4; D not certain. V lost 5 bases and J 10 bases, leaving 23 bases between the germline ends. CDR1 SGHAT and CDR2 FQNNGV come from the germline V gene. This CDR3 spans 16 amino acids. The CDR3 sequence is CASSDGRPSSEGKLFF. CDR3 coding DNA: TGTGCCAGCAGCGATGGCAGACCCTCCAGCGAGGGAAAACTGTTTTTT.

The chain carries TRBV5-4 and TRBJ1-4, with D uncertain. Trimming left V 0 bases short and J 0 bases short, with 6 bases between. Germline V gene sequence: CDR1 SGHNT, CDR2 YYREEE (reference sequence). The CDR3 has 15 residues. CDR3 DNA: TGTGCCAGCAGCTTGGAACTTGCAACTAATGAAAAACTGTTTTTT. Translated, it gives CASSLELATNEKLFF.

The chain carries TRBV7-6 and TRBJ2-3; 8 bases fit TRBD2. The V and J ends lost 0 bases and 5 bases, in that order; junction bases with no gene match: 7. Germline V gene lookup returns CDR1 SGHVS and CDR2 FNYEAQ. The CDR3 runs 16 residues. In DNA, the CDR3 is TGTGCCAGCAGCTTAGCAGGCGGGAGGTCCGGAGATACGCAGTATTTT. It translates to CASSLAGGRSGDTQYF.

The chain employs TRBV5-8 and TRBJ2-1, with a tentative D call TRBD2 (5 bases). This CDR3 has 19 residues. V lost 3 bases and J lost 4, with 26 bases in between. CDR1 is SGHTS and CDR2 is YDEGEE in the germline V gene. In DNA form, the CDR3 reads TGTGCCAGCAGCTGGTTAGGAGCGGACGCGCTGAGGTCATACAATGAGCAGTTCTTC. Translation: CASSWLGADALRSYNEQFF.

V and J are TRBV4-3 and TRBJ2-1, with 10 bases aligning to TRBD2. Germline V CDR1 and CDR2: LGHNA, YSLEER. There are 16 residues in the CDR3. V lost 4 bases to trimming and J lost 8 bases; unmatched junction nucleotides: 11. The CDR3 DNA follows: TGCGCCAGCAGCCCCGTTGCAGCGGGAGGGCCCCATGAGCAGTTCTTC. Translation: CASSPVAAGGPHEQFF.

This rearrangement joins TRBV7-9 to TRBJ1-1; TRBD1 might be the D (6 bases). In germline, CDR1 is SEHNR, CDR2 FQNEAQ (reference sequence). The V and J ends lost 1 base and 0 bases respectively, with 9 bases between them. This CDR3 has 15 residues. CDR3 sequence: CASSLGDMVNTEAFF. CDR3 in DNA: TGTGCCAGCAGCTTAGGGGACATGGTGAACACTGAAGCTTTCTTT.

The chain is built from TRBV28 and TRBJ2-2; D unresolved. The germline gives CDR1 MDHEN, CDR2 SYDVKM. The V and J ends lost 6 bases and 2 bases respectively, with 13 bases between them. This CDR3 contains 15 residues. The DNA of the CDR3 is TGTGCCAGCAGACCCCCTCCGATAAACACCGGGGAGCTGTTTTTT. Protein: CASRPPPINTGELFF.

This clone was picked up one time. The chain combines TRBV4-1 with TRBJ2-2, with 7 bases that match TRBD2. This CDR3 is built from 15 residues. Germline V gives CDR1 MGHRA, CDR2 YSYEKL. With 3 bases clipped from V and 5 bases from J, the junction kept 6 bases outside the gene matches. CDR3 loop: CASSQAGTKTGELFF. CDR3 sequence (DNA): TGCGCCAGCAGCCAGGCCGGGACTAAAACCGGGGAGCTGTTTTTT.